One and the same sample provided the 18 T cell receptor beta chains below, sequenced in a study of T cells after yellow fever vaccination (dated by TCRdb to the late 2010s). This specimen's treatment or condition label, interpreted: live attenuated yellow fever vaccine strain. Library preparation employed 5' RACE. TCRdb records Illumina NovaSeq 6000 as the sequencer. Clones were called with MiXCR by TCRdb after fastp trimmed the public reads at Q25, and only in-frame beta chains were retained. Here each entry gathers all rows of one CDR3 protein and keeps the most common genes and DNA. The sample has approximately 450,000 distinct CDR3 sequences on record, roughly a sixth of them singletons. The top ten constitute around 17% of the sample. This sample comprised PBMCs, obtained before the yellow fever booster vaccination. Every receptor here comes from a man aged 18 to 29 who received the YFV17D yellow fever vaccine.

V usage is TRBV12-5 and J usage is TRBJ2-7; either TRBD1 or TRBD2 may fit D (5 bases each). The CDR3 covers 13 residues. Germline V gives CDR1 LGHNT, CDR2 FRNRAP. V gave up 6 bases and J gave up 3 bases, with 12 bases separating them. CDR3 amino acids: CASGLGRSYEQYF. The CDR3 DNA is TGTGCTAGTGGCCTGGGACGGAGCTACGAGCAGTACTTC.

This clonotype was seen many times. The rearrangement links TRBV4-3 to TRBJ2-1, with 8 bases fitting TRBD2. J gave up 4 bases and V 0 bases, and 5 bases lay outside the gene matches. The germline V gene has CDR1 LGHNA and CDR2 YSLEER. The CDR3 runs to 16 residues. Written as DNA, the CDR3 is TGCGCCAGCAGCCAAGAGGAGGGACTAGAGTACAATGAGCAGTTCTTC. Amino acids: CASSQEEGLEYNEQFF.

This clonotype was recorded a few times. The chain couples TRBV6-2 or TRBV6-3 to TRBJ2-1; D possibly corresponds to TRBD2 (6 bases). The V gene lost 3 bases and the J gene lost 5 bases, with 17 bases spanning the gap. The CDR3 is made up of 16 amino acids. Germline values: CDR1 MNHEY, CDR2 SVGEGT. CDR3 sequence: CASSYIPGGGNNEQFF. The CDR3 DNA reads as TGTGCCAGCAGTTATATCCCCGGGGGTGGTAACAATGAGCAGTTCTTC.

This clonotype was counted a few times. The rearrangement uses TRBV7-9 and TRBJ2-5; no clear D. V dropped 5 bases and J dropped 4 bases, with 11 bases sitting between them. The germline V gene has CDR1 SEHNR and CDR2 FQNEAQ (reference sequence). The CDR3 spans 13 residues. In nucleotides, the CDR3 is TGTGCCAGCAGCGCTAACACTGGAGAGACCCAGTACTTC. Amino acid sequence: CASSANTGETQYF.

A few counts support this clonotype. The chain links TRBV9 to TRBJ1-2; no definite D call. Germline loops: CDR1 SGDLS, CDR2 YYNGEE. The CDR3 contains 13 residues. The V and J ends lost 5 bases and 9 bases respectively, with 17 bases between them. The CDR3 sequence is CASSDGPLRSYTF. As DNA, the CDR3 is TGTGCCAGCAGTGACGGACCGCTTCGAAGCTACACCTTC.

This clonotype was seen a handful of times. The J gene is TRBJ2-1, the V gene TRBV5-1; D is uncertain. The V and J ends lost 0 bases and 1 base respectively, with 5 bases between them. The CDR3 contains 14 residues. Germline-derived CDR1 and CDR2 are SGHRS and YFSETQ. CDR3 loop: CASSLVPSYNEQFF. In DNA form, the CDR3 reads TGCGCCAGCAGCTTGGTTCCGTCCTACAATGAGCAGTTCTTC.

The V gene is TRBV18, the J gene TRBJ2-3; D might be TRBD2 (5 bases). The CDR3 contains 14 residues. The V end lost 5 bases, the J end lost 2 bases, and 11 bases lay between the germline ends. Germline V CDR1 and CDR2: KGHSH, LQKENI. Written as DNA, the CDR3 is TGTGCCAGCTCAGCGGGCCAAGACACAGATACGCAGTATTTT. As protein: CASSAGQDTDTQYF. Supplemented by reference TRBV18 and TRBJ2-3, the full variable domain reads NAGVMQNPRHLVRRRGQEARLRCSPMKGHSHVYWYRQLPEEGLKFMVYLQKENIIDESGMPKERFSAEFPKEGPSILRIQQVVRGDSAAYFCASSAGQDTDTQYFGPGTRLTVL.

This clonotype was seen at least ten times. The chain joins TRBV24-1 to TRBJ2-5; D is ambiguous. V gave up 1 base and J gave up 0 bases, with 2 bases separating them. This CDR3 has 13 residues. Germline V gene sequence: CDR1 KGHDR, CDR2 SFDVKD. The CDR3 sequence is CATSDLYQETQYF. DNA for the CDR3: TGTGCCACCAGTGATTTATACCAAGAGACCCAGTACTTC.

The chain employs TRBV5-5 and TRBJ1-1, with D unclear. Germline assignment: CDR1 SGHKS and CDR2 YYEKEE (reference sequence). The CDR3 spans 15 residues. V was cut by 3 bases and J by 2 bases, with 14 bases left in between. CDR3 region: CASSSRPWGNTEAFF. In DNA, the CDR3 is TGTGCCAGCAGCTCCCGACCCTGGGGAAACACTGAAGCTTTCTTT.

This chain joins TRBV5-6 and TRBJ2-5, with D unclear. The germline CDR1 and CDR2 sequences are SGHDT and YYEEEE. The CDR3 covers 13 residues. V was shortened by 2 bases and J by 2 bases, with 7 bases between the two germline ends. The CDR3 region is CASSFRIQETQYF. CDR3 nucleotide sequence: TGTGCCAGCAGCTTCCGAATACAAGAGACCCAGTACTTC.

This clonotype was recorded a few times. This chain joins TRBV30 and TRBJ1-1, with D uncertain. The CDR3 is made up of 14 amino acids. In germline, CDR1 is GTSNPN, CDR2 SVGIG (reference sequence). V was trimmed by 2 bases and J by 5 bases, leaving 15 bases between them. Here the CDR3 reads CAWSIRVGLTEAFF. The CDR3 nucleotides are TGTGCCTGGAGTATCCGGGTCGGACTAACTGAAGCTTTCTTT.

This clonotype has more than one count but fewer than ten. The gene calls are TRBV29-1 and TRBJ2-1; a possible D gene is TRBD2 (7 bases). The V gene's germline CDR1 is SQVTM and CDR2 ANQGSEA. The germline V and J ends were trimmed by 2 bases and 1 base, with 12 bases remaining between them. The CDR3 runs 15 residues. The CDR3 sequence: CSVEPAGHSYNEQFF. The CDR3 region has the DNA TGCAGCGTTGAACCAGCGGGACATTCCTACAATGAGCAGTTCTTC.

The rearrangement uses TRBV20-1 and TRBJ2-1, with D uncertain. Between the trimmed V and J ends, which lost 3 bases and 6 bases, there was a span of 6 bases. Germline V gene sequence: CDR1 DFQATT, CDR2 SNEGSKA (reference sequence). This CDR3 is built from 11 residues. In DNA, the CDR3 is TGCAGTGCTAGTGAGGCCAATGAGCAGTTCTTC. Translated, it gives CSASEANEQFF.

The chain couples TRBV18 to TRBJ2-2; no clear D. Germline lookup yields CDR1 KGHSH and CDR2 LQKENI. This CDR3 contains 15 residues. The ends were cut back, 5 bases at V and 1 base at J, with 11 bases in the middle. This CDR3 is CASSTYGQNTGELFF. The CDR3 bases are TGTGCCAGCTCAACCTACGGGCAGAACACCGGGGAGCTGTTTTTT. Drawing the rest from reference TRBV18 and TRBJ2-2, the complete variable domain is NAGVMQNPRHLVRRRGQEARLRCSPMKGHSHVYWYRQLPEEGLKFMVYLQKENIIDESGMPKERFSAEFPKEGPSILRIQQVVRGDSAAYFCASSTYGQNTGELFFGEGSRLTVL.

This clonotype has a count of ten or more. V usage is TRBV12-3 or TRBV12-4 and J usage is TRBJ1-1, with unresolved D. V was clipped by 5 bases and J by 1 base, with 11 bases between them. The CDR3 covers 14 residues. The CDR3 here is CASSREYSNTEAFF. The CDR3 DNA sequence: TGTGCCAGCAGTCGGGAGTATTCGAACACTGAAGCTTTCTTT.

This clonotype occurred a few times. The genes are TRBV29-1 and TRBJ2-5; TRBD1 agrees at 8 bases. Per the germline V gene, CDR1 is SQVTM and CDR2 is ANQGSEA. This CDR3 has 12 residues. With 3 bases clipped from V and 5 bases from J, the junction kept 2 bases outside the gene matches. CDR3 sequence: CSVDRGLETQYF. The CDR3 DNA is TGCAGCGTTGACAGGGGGCTGGAGACCCAGTACTTC.

This clonotype was observed a handful of times. The chain carries TRBV7-3 and TRBJ2-3; the D gene is possibly TRBD1 (6 bases). V was clipped by 5 bases and J by 2 bases, with 11 bases between them. The CDR3 is made up of 14 amino acids. In germline, CDR1 is SGHTA, CDR2 FQGTGA. The CDR3 spells CASSMGATTDTQYF. The DNA of the CDR3 is TGTGCCAGCAGCATGGGGGCAACCACAGATACGCAGTATTTT.

This clonotype was counted only a few times. This chain connects TRBV20-1 to TRBJ2-5; a possible D gene is TRBD2 (7 bases). Germline CDR1 is DFQATT and CDR2 is SNEGSKA (reference sequence). There are 15 residues in the CDR3. The V end lost 6 bases, the J end lost 5 bases, and 22 bases lay between the germline ends. CDR3 residues: CSAEVSGGGLETQYF. The CDR3 nucleotides are TGCAGTGCGGAGGTTTCTGGGGGGGGCCTGGAGACCCAGTACTTC.